The 19 T cell receptor beta chains below come from one sample, sequenced in a study of spatial heterogeneity in lung cancer. Broader study findings: How many expanded intratumoral alpha and beta TCRs were present tracked the tumor mutation count, which was a count of nonsynonymous mutations.

TCRdb processed the 5' RACE reads anew with MiXCR; each CDR3 protein has one entry. The sample shows about 27,000 distinct CDR3 sequences, approximately 7% of them seen only once. Their cognate antigens are unknown. Documented time point: sample taken at primary tumor resection. Sample: lung tumor tissue, taken at surgery. These receptors were taken from a male donor with early-stage non-small cell lung cancer.

This clonotype was seen ten or more times. The CDR3 loop is CASSARIEDTQYF. The DNA for the CDR3 is TGTGCCAGCAGCGCAAGAATAGAAGATACGCAGTATTTT. The chain carries TRBV9 and TRBJ2-3; D gene unclear. Germline values: CDR1 SGDLS, CDR2 YYNGEE. V dropped 3 bases and J dropped 5 bases, with 10 bases sitting between them. The CDR3 length is 13 residues.

This clonotype came up many times. The rearrangement links TRBV9 to TRBJ2-3, with D hard to call. Germline V gene data show CDR1 as SGDLS and CDR2 as YYNGEE. V gave up 4 bases and J gave up 7 bases, with 4 bases separating them. CDR3 size: 10 residues. The CDR3 spells CASSPHTQYF. The CDR3 DNA follows: TGTGCCAGCAGCCCTCATACGCAGTATTTT.

There are many counts of this clonotype. V usage is TRBV20-1 and J usage is TRBJ2-5; TRBD2 aligns across 9 bases. The CDR3 covers 15 residues. V lost 4 bases and J lost 4; bases outside the gene matches: 10. Germline CDR1 reads DFQATT; CDR2 reads SNEGSKA (reference sequence). The CDR3 DNA is TGCAGTGCTACATCCCCTAGCGGGGAGGGAGAGACCCAGTACTTC. It encodes CSATSPSGEGETQYF.

This clonotype was detected ten times or more. The chain combines TRBV7-9 with TRBJ2-5, with 7 bases matching TRBD1. V was pared by 5 bases and J by 4 bases, with 1 base of the junction left unmatched. Germline CDR1 is SEHNR and CDR2 is FQNEAQ (reference sequence). This CDR3 is built from 12 residues. The CDR3 DNA is TGTGCCAGCAGCCGGACAGGAGAGACCCAGTACTTC. Protein product: CASSRTGETQYF.

In this sample, this clonotype turned up many times. The gene calls are TRBV19 and TRBJ2-5; D is undetermined. The CDR3 totals 15 residues. Between the trimmed V and J ends, which lost 10 bases and 6 bases, there was a span of 24 bases. Germline CDR1 LNHDA, CDR2 SQIVND (reference sequence). In nucleotides, the CDR3 is TGTGCCACCTCCCCCCCGGCAGCCCTTGGAAAGACCCAGTACTTC. It yields the protein CATSPPAALGKTQYF.

This clonotype appeared many times. The V gene is TRBV18, the J gene TRBJ2-1; D is tentatively TRBD1 or TRBD2 (5 bases each). The CDR3 spans 16 residues. Trimming removed 0 bases at V and 8 bases at J, with 17 bases between. The germline gives CDR1 KGHSH, CDR2 LQKENI. CDR3 amino acids: CASSPPGLTRGDEQFF. The CDR3, as DNA: TGTGCCAGCTCACCACCGGGGCTCACTAGGGGCGATGAGCAGTTCTTC.

The genes are TRBV2 and TRBJ1-1; D is possibly TRBD1 (5 bases). The CDR3 has 12 residues. Trimming took off 4 bases at V and 3 bases at J, with 6 bases between the two ends. Germline CDR1 SNHLY, CDR2 FYNNEI. As DNA, the CDR3 is TGTGCCAGCAGTGGGGGGGACACTGAAGCTTTCTTT. Protein: CASSGGDTEAFF.

This clonotype was counted ten times or more. CDR3 nucleotides: TGTGCCAGCAGCTTAGGTACAGACCATGGCTACACCTTC. Translating gives CASSLGTDHGYTF. This chain uses TRBV7-9 with TRBJ1-2; no clear D. With 1 base removed from V and 6 bases from J, the gap between germline ends came to 9 bases. This CDR3 comprises 13 residues. CDR1 SEHNR and CDR2 FQNEAQ come from the germline V gene (reference sequence).

In this sample, this clonotype turned up a few times. The chain couples TRBV7-8 to TRBJ2-1; a possible D gene is TRBD1 (6 bases). This CDR3 contains 16 residues. The V end lost 4 bases, the J end lost 3 bases, and 16 bases lay between the germline ends. In germline, CDR1 is SGHVS, CDR2 FQNEAQ. The CDR3 coding sequence is TGTGCCAGCAGCTCCTACAGGGTTGGAAACTACAATGAGCAGTTCTTC. Protein product: CASSSYRVGNYNEQFF.

There are a few counts of this clonotype. V is TRBV24-1 and J is TRBJ1-5, with TRBD1 as a possible D gene (5 bases). With 0 bases removed from V and 8 bases from J, the gap between germline ends came to 13 bases. CDR3 size: 15 residues. In germline, CDR1 is KGHDR, CDR2 SFDVKD. CDR3 nucleotide sequence: TGTGCCACCAGTGATTTGGGGCCAGAACAGGAGCCCCAGCATTTT. Translation gives CATSDLGPEQEPQHF.

The chain recombines TRBV10-3 with TRBJ2-3; 10 bases map to TRBD1. Per the germline V gene, CDR1 is ENHRY and CDR2 is SYGVKD. CDR3 size: 14 residues. V was clipped by 10 bases and J by 4 bases; unmatched bases: 8. The CDR3 region is CATLDRGSPDTQYF. The CDR3 DNA follows: TGTGCCACCCTGGACAGGGGGAGTCCAGATACGCAGTATTTT.

This clonotype was found a few times. The chain combines TRBV7-6 with TRBJ1-6; 9 bases are a match to TRBD1. The germline V gene has CDR1 SGHVS and CDR2 FNYEAQ. Trimming cost V 5 bases and J 9 bases; bases outside gene matches: 5. The CDR3 loop spans 14 amino acids. The CDR3 sequence is CASSDGTGTSPLHF. As DNA, the CDR3 is TGTGCCAGCAGCGACGGGACAGGGACTTCACCCCTCCACTTT.

In its sample, this clonotype is medium-sized. V gene TRBV12-3 or TRBV12-4 combines with J gene TRBJ2-4, with no clear D. CDR3 size: 13 residues. V dropped 1 base and J dropped 6 bases, with 7 bases sitting between them. The CDR3 DNA reads TGTGCCAGCAGTTTAGACAGATTAAACATTCAGTACTTC. As protein: CASSLDRLNIQYF.

This clonotype was found a few times. V usage is TRBV21-1 and J usage is TRBJ1-5; the table calls TRBD1, which could not be checked here. TRBV21-1 is deemed a pseudogene. This CDR3 contains 15 residues. CDR3 amino acids: CASSDPGQGNQPQHF. CDR3 bases: TGTGCCAGCAGCGACCCGGGACAGGGGAATCAGCCCCAGCATTTT.

The sample holds many counts of this clonotype. The V call is TRBV29-1, the J call TRBJ2-3, with 13 positions matching TRBD2. The trim removed 1 base at V and 4 bases at J, leaving 8 bases unmatched. The CDR3 is 17 residues long. Looked up from germline, CDR1 is SQVTM and CDR2 is ANQGSEA. CDR3 loop: CSVEGLAGGLGADTQYF. The CDR3 coding sequence is TGCAGCGTTGAAGGACTAGCGGGGGGACTAGGAGCAGATACGCAGTATTTT.

This clonotype was seen many times. V is TRBV7-2 and J is TRBJ2-1, with D tentatively TRBD1 or TRBD2 (6 bases each). The CDR3 covers 14 residues. Germline V lookup: CDR1 SGHTA, CDR2 FQGNSA. The V end lost 3 bases, the J end lost 15 bases, and 21 bases lay between the germline ends. CDR3 bases: TGTGCCAGCAGCTTTAGGCGGGACACTATAACGAGGTTCTTC. As protein: CASSFRRDTITRFF.

In this sample, this clonotype turned up many times. The chain has TRBV28 and TRBJ2-7, with 8 positions matching TRBD1. Unmatched junction bases numbered 9, after V lost 5 bases and J lost 0 bases. The CDR3 is 16 residues long. Germline CDR1 is MDHEN and CDR2 is SYDVKM. CDR3 in amino acids: CASSTPGQGSSYEQYF. Written as DNA, the CDR3 is TGTGCCAGCAGTACTCCTGGACAGGGCAGCTCCTACGAGCAGTACTTC.

Ten or more counts support this clonotype. The gene calls are TRBV12-3 or TRBV12-4 and TRBJ1-2; D is unclear. V was clipped by 3 bases and J by 4 bases, with 6 bases between them. The CDR3 loop spans 12 amino acids. The CDR3 DNA reads TGTGCCAGCAGTTTCAATTTCTATGGCTACACCTTC. This sequence encodes CASSFNFYGYTF.

This clonotype was detected only a few times. The chain carries TRBV7-8 and TRBJ2-7; TRBD1 aligns across 7 bases. The CDR3 covers 16 residues. CDR1 is SGHVS and CDR2 is FQNEAQ in the germline V gene. The junction had 13 bases not matched to a gene; V was cut back by 1 base and J by 7 bases. CDR3 DNA sequence: TGTGCCAGCAGCTTAGTCACTCGGGACAGTATTGTAGAGCAGTACTTC. Translation gives CASSLVTRDSIVEQYF. Full variable domain (remainder filled in from reference TRBV7-8 and TRBJ2-7): GAGVSQSPRYKVAKRGQDVALRCDPISGHVSLFWYQQALGQGPEFLTYFQNEAQLDKSGLPSDRFFAERPEGSVSTLKIQRTQQEDSAVYLCASSLVTRDSIVEQYFGPGTRLTVT.